Listed below are T cell receptor beta chains from one sample, sequenced in a study of immune heterogeneity within non-small cell lung tumors. From the multiplex PCR reads, TCRdb called clonotypes with MiXCR, one entry per CDR3 protein. The data show about 15,000 distinct CDR3 sequences, with approximately 30% seen just once and less than 5% held by the top ten. The sequencing sample was made of lung tumor tissue. The receptors derive from a man aged 35 to 55 with non-small cell lung cancer. Both conserved end residues are part of each CDR3. Each record gives: V gene, clone size, J gene, D gene, CDR3 DNA, CDR3 protein. D genes are given only for firm matches. Not every row has a clone size; where given, it reads once, few, many or a size class.

v_gene: TRBV6-5; abundance: .; j_gene: TRBJ2-3; d_gene: .; CDR3nt: TGTGCCAGCAGTTACTCGATTTTCAGGGCTGGAGCAGATACGCAGTATTTT; CDR3aa: CASSYSIFRAGADTQYF
v_gene: TRBV20-1; abundance: many; j_gene: TRBJ1-2; d_gene: TRBD1; CDR3nt: TGCAGTGCTAGAGATCAGGACAGGGGCTATGGCTACACCTTC; CDR3aa: CSARDQDRGYGYTF
v_gene: TRBV4-3; abundance: few; j_gene: TRBJ1-2; d_gene: .; CDR3nt: TGCGCCAGCAGCCAAGAAGTGCAGGGATATGGCCACACCTTC; CDR3aa: CASSQEVQGYGHTF
v_gene: TRBV20-1; abundance: few; j_gene: TRBJ2-5; d_gene: .; CDR3nt: TGCAGTGCTAGAGGGACTCTACAAGAGACCCAGTACTTC; CDR3aa: CSARGTLQETQYF
v_gene: TRBV12-3/TRBV12-4; abundance: medium-sized; j_gene: TRBJ1-3; d_gene: TRBD1; CDR3nt: TGTGCCAGCAGTGAGACAGGGGGCATTTCTGGAAACACCATATATTTT; CDR3aa: CASSETGGISGNTIYF
v_gene: TRBV5-1; abundance: few; j_gene: TRBJ2-2; d_gene: .; CDR3nt: TGCGCCAGCAGCTTGGCCGTGAACACCGGGGAGCTGTTTTTT; CDR3aa: CASSLAVNTGELFF
v_gene: TRBV3-1; abundance: few; j_gene: TRBJ1-2; d_gene: TRBD1; CDR3nt: TGTGCCAGCAGCCGGGGTCTGGGGGGACAGCTCTATGGCTACACCTTC; CDR3aa: CASSRGLGGQLYGYTF
v_gene: TRBV9; abundance: .; j_gene: TRBJ1-1; d_gene: .; CDR3nt: TGTGCCAGCATCGCCTACGAGTGGGGGAACACTGAAGCTTTCTTT; CDR3aa: CASIAYEWGNTEAFF
v_gene: TRBV6-2/TRBV6-3; abundance: few; j_gene: TRBJ2-1; d_gene: .; CDR3nt: TGTGCCAGCAGTTACTCACAGCACCATGAGCAGTTCTTC; CDR3aa: CASSYSQHHEQFF
v_gene: TRBV11-2; abundance: .; j_gene: TRBJ2-2; d_gene: TRBD2; CDR3nt: TGTGCCAGCAGCTTAGATAGCGGGAGGGCCGGGGAGCTGTTTTTT; CDR3aa: CASSLDSGRAGELFF
v_gene: TRBV6-5; abundance: medium-sized; j_gene: TRBJ2-2; d_gene: .; CDR3nt: TGTGCCAGCAGTTACTCGATAGGTGGGGAGCTGTTTTTT; CDR3aa: CASSYSIGGELFF
v_gene: TRBV7-7; abundance: .; j_gene: TRBJ2-5; d_gene: TRBD2; CDR3nt: TGTGCTAGCAGCCCCGGACTAGCGGGAGGAGTGGAAGAGACCCAGTACTTC; CDR3aa: CASSPGLAGGVEETQYF
v_gene: TRBV9; abundance: many; j_gene: TRBJ2-3; d_gene: .; CDR3nt: TGTGCCAGCAGAGGGGACTCAGATACGCAGTATTTT; CDR3aa: CASRGDSDTQYF
v_gene: TRBV4-1; abundance: .; j_gene: TRBJ2-7; d_gene: TRBD1; CDR3nt: TGCGCCAGCAGCCACCCCTTTGGGACAGAGGAGCAGTACTTC; CDR3aa: CASSHPFGTEEQYF